These 21 T cell receptor beta chains originate from one sample sequenced in a study of regulatory T cells in long-lasting Graves disease. Time point reported: persistent/refractory GD, antithyroid drugs over 5 years with positive TRAb. Preparation of the TCR library used RNA extracted from PBMCs. Through Arm-PCR of CDR3 regions and iRepertoire HTBI primers, TCR beta libraries were built. Each CDR3 protein gets one entry after TCRdb re-called the multiplex PCR reads with MiXCR. The data contain about 430,000 distinct CDR3 sequences, around a fifth of them singletons. The sample was peripheral blood mononuclear cells (PBMCs), taken when the disease was refractory, from a patient treated with antithyroid drugs. All receptors derive from a female donor with Graves disease.

The chain combines TRBV12-3 or TRBV12-4 with TRBJ2-2, with 9 bases fitting TRBD2. V lost 3 bases, J lost 6 bases, and 5 bases stayed unmatched. This CDR3 region has 15 residues. Here the CDR3 DNA reads TGTGCCAGCAGTTTCGTAGCGGGAGAGGCCGGGGAGCTGTTTTTT. As protein: CASSFVAGEAGELFF.

Points on this clonotype: One junction end disagrees with the germline gene, perhaps due to a read error. V gene TRBV10-3 combines with J gene TRBJ2-7; D may be TRBD1 (5 bases). CDR3 length: 13 residues. Germline V gene lookup returns CDR1 ENHRY and CDR2 SYGVKD. The CDR3 loop is CAVSGLNRGEQYF. CDR3 in DNA: TGTGCCGTCAGTGGTCTCAATAGGGGCGAGCAGTACTTC.

The rearrangement uses TRBV27 and TRBJ1-1; possibly TRBD1 for D (6 bases). V shed 6 bases and J shed 0 bases, with 20 bases lying between them. This CDR3 has 17 amino acids. Germline lookup yields CDR1 MNHEY and CDR2 SMNVEV (reference sequence). The CDR3 loop reads CASSPWGQVPMNTEAFF. The CDR3 coding sequence is TGTGCCAGCAGCCCATGGGGGCAGGTCCCTATGAACACTGAAGCTTTCTTT.

There are many counts of this clonotype. The chain uses TRBV5-5 and TRBJ2-7; no firm D call. V lost 4 bases, J lost 2 bases, and 4 bases lay in between. Looked up from germline, CDR1 is SGHKS and CDR2 is YYEKEE (reference sequence). This CDR3 is built from 11 residues. CDR3 amino acids: CASSIAYEQYF. The CDR3 DNA is TGTGCCAGCAGCATCGCCTACGAGCAGTACTTC. Based on the CDR3 plus reference TRBV5-5 and TRBJ2-7, the full variable domain is DAGVTQSPTHLIKTRGQQVTLRCSPISGHKSVSWYQQVLGQGPQFIFQYYEKEERGRGNFPDRFSARQFPNYSSELNVNALLLGDSALYLCASSIAYEQYFGPGTRLTVT.

J is TRBJ1-4 and V is TRBV20-1; D remains ambiguous. Germline V gives CDR1 DFQATT, CDR2 SNEGSKA (reference sequence). The CDR3 runs 14 residues. The CDR3 here is CSAAMGATNEKLFF. CDR3 nucleotide sequence: TGCAGCGCCGCAATGGGAGCAACTAATGAAAAACTGTTTTTT.

This chain uses TRBV3-1 with TRBJ2-2, with TRBD1 matching 9 bases. The CDR3 consists of 17 residues. Germline V lookup: CDR1 LGHDT, CDR2 YNNKEL (reference sequence). With V trimmed by 4 bases and J by 2 bases, 8 bases remained unmatched. CDR3 region: CASSPTATGGNTGELFF. CDR3 in DNA: TGTGCCAGCAGCCCGACAGCGACAGGGGGTAACACCGGGGAGCTGTTTTTT.

This clonotype was detected once. This sequence joins TRBV5-6 and TRBJ2-2; the match to TRBD2 covers 8 bases. Per germline, CDR1 SGHDT and CDR2 YYEEEE. The trim removed 2 bases at V and 0 bases at J, leaving 3 bases unmatched. CDR3 length equals 16 residues. Written as DNA, the CDR3 is TGTGCCAGCAGCTTTAAGACTAGCGCGAACACCGGGGAGCTGTTTTTT. Its translation is CASSFKTSANTGELFF.

The chain uses TRBV12-5 and TRBJ2-7; weak D call: TRBD2 (6 bases). The CDR3 has 13 residues. Germline CDR1 and CDR2: LGHNT and FRNRAP. V shed 6 bases and J shed 1 base, with 10 bases lying between them. CDR3 amino acids: CASGHGTSYEQYF. In nucleotides, the CDR3 is TGTGCTAGTGGCCATGGGACTTCCTACGAGCAGTACTTC. The variable domain in full, completed from reference TRBV12-5 and TRBJ2-7, reads DARVTQTPRHKVTEMGQEVTMRCQPILGHNTVFWYRQTMMQGLELLAYFRNRAPLDDSGMPKDRFSAEMPDATLATLKIQPSEPRDSAVYFCASGHGTSYEQYFGPGTRLTVT.

This clonotype was seen only once. The V gene is TRBV7-9, the J gene TRBJ2-3; a weak D match, TRBD2 (6 bases). The CDR3 is 15 amino acids. The V end lost 5 bases, the J end lost 0 bases, and 12 bases lay between the germline ends. CDR1 SEHNR and CDR2 FQNEAQ come from the germline V gene (reference sequence). This CDR3 is CASSRAGSSTDTQYF. The CDR3 nucleotides are TGTGCCAGCAGCCGAGCGGGTTCTAGCACAGATACGCAGTATTTT.

The rearrangement uses TRBV11-1 and TRBJ1-1; D not resolved. Germline-derived CDR1 and CDR2 are SGHAT and FQDESV (reference sequence). The V and J ends lost 5 bases and 6 bases respectively, with 13 bases between them. This CDR3 has 13 residues. For the CDR3, the DNA is TGTGCCAGCAGCAGAGGCATGGCGCCTGAAGCTTTCTTT. Residues: CASSRGMAPEAFF.

Note on this clonotype: A read error may explain this, as a much larger clone is one base away. The rearrangement uses TRBV19 and TRBJ1-1; D is ambiguous. Germline V gene lookup returns CDR1 LNHDA and CDR2 SQIVND (reference sequence). The CDR3 runs 12 residues. CDR3 amino acids: CASKDSNTGAFF. As DNA, the CDR3 is TGTGCCAGTAAGGACTCGAACACTGGAGCTTTCTTT.

This clonotype appeared a few times. V usage is TRBV3-1 and J usage is TRBJ2-7; 10 nucleotides align to TRBD2. The CDR3 is made up of 15 amino acids. Germline lookup yields CDR1 LGHDT and CDR2 YNNKEL (reference sequence). The V and J ends lost 1 base and 7 bases, in that order; junction bases with no gene match: 7. The CDR3 protein is CASSQGASGRVEQYF. The DNA of the CDR3 is TGTGCCAGCAGCCAAGGGGCTAGCGGGAGAGTTGAGCAGTACTTC.

This clonotype was counted between two and nine times. The CDR3 is CASSRTTGGPIGSEAFF. CDR3 sequence (DNA): TGTGCCAGCAGCCGCACAACAGGGGGCCCAATAGGCAGTGAAGCTTTCTTT. The gene calls are TRBV14 and TRBJ1-1, with 9 bases that match TRBD1. The germline V gene encodes CDR1 SGHDN and CDR2 FVKESK. CDR3 size: 17 residues. V lost 4 bases, J lost 7 bases, and 16 bases stayed unmatched.

The chain employs TRBV27 and TRBJ2-3; perhaps TRBD1 as D (5 bases). Germline-derived CDR1 and CDR2 are MNHEY and SMNVEV (reference sequence). The CDR3 has 17 amino acids. Trimming stripped 6 bases from V and 0 bases from J, with 19 bases between. CDR3 loop: CASSNDRLTVSTDTQYF. In DNA, the CDR3 is TGTGCCAGCAGCAACGACCGATTGACAGTTAGCACAGATACGCAGTATTTT.

The chain joins TRBV7-8 to TRBJ1-1, with 7 bases lining up with TRBD1. From germline, CDR1 is SGHVS and CDR2 FQNEAQ. This CDR3 region has 15 residues. V dropped 5 bases and J dropped 7; count of bases not matched to a gene: 13. The DNA of the CDR3 is TGTGCCAGCAGCCAGTCTGACAGGGTTGCCTTTGAAGCTTTCTTT. It encodes CASSQSDRVAFEAFF.

This clonotype was counted ten times or more. This chain joins TRBV12-3 or TRBV12-4 and TRBJ1-5; D is undetermined. V lost 3 bases, J lost 5 bases, and 11 bases lay in between. The length of the CDR3 is 14 residues. CDR3: CASSFRRKDQPQHF. The DNA for the CDR3 is TGTGCCAGCAGTTTTCGCAGAAAAGATCAGCCCCAGCATTTT.

CDR3 residues: CASSQDSAGLSYEQYF. DNA of the CDR3: TGTGCCAGCAGCCAAGATAGTGCGGGACTTTCCTACGAGCAGTACTTC. The gene calls are TRBV4-2 and TRBJ2-7, with TRBD2 as a possible D gene (6 bases). Trimming took 0 bases from V and 1 from J, leaving 13 bases between them. This CDR3 has 16 amino acids. From germline, CDR1 is LGHNA and CDR2 YNFKEQ.

This clonotype was detected only a few times. V gene TRBV19 combines with J gene TRBJ2-7; TRBD1 matches 9 bases. This CDR3 is 15 amino acids long. Germline values: CDR1 LNHDA, CDR2 SQIVND (reference sequence). Trimming removed 5 bases from V and 3 bases from J; junction bases left unmatched: 8. CDR3 DNA sequence: TGTGCCAGTAGTGCCCTGACAGGGGGGAGCTACGAGCAGTACTTC. It translates to CASSALTGGSYEQYF.

In its sample, this clonotype was seen many times. The chain combines TRBV28 with TRBJ2-7; weak D call: TRBD1 (5 bases). The CDR3 extends over 14 amino acids. The V and J ends lost 7 bases and 0 bases respectively, with 13 bases between them. Germline CDR1 reads MDHEN; CDR2 reads SYDVKM. CDR3 in amino acids: CASTLQGTSYEQYF. As DNA, the CDR3 is TGTGCCAGCACCTTGCAGGGCACCTCCTACGAGCAGTACTTC.

Comment on this clonotype: This may be a read error, as it is one base from a much larger clone. The chain is built from TRBV28 and TRBJ2-7, with TRBD1 identical over 8 bases. The CDR3 runs 13 residues. Germline V CDR1 and CDR2: MDHEN, SYDVKM. In nucleotides, the CDR3 is TGTGCCAACAGTTTCGGCAGGGGGCTCGAGCAGTACTTC. It yields the protein CANSFGRGLEQYF. Using reference TRBV28 and TRBJ2-7 for the parts outside the CDR3, the full variable domain is DVKVTQSSRYLVKRTGEKVFLECVQDMDHENMFWYRQDPGLGLRLIYFSYDVKMKEKGDIPEGYSVSREKKERFSLILESASTNQTSMYLCANSFGRGLEQYFGPGTRLTVT.

This clonotype was seen at least ten times. The chain joins TRBV11-2 to TRBJ2-2; D is uncertain. V dropped 1 base and J dropped 1 base, with 7 bases sitting between them. The CDR3 is made up of 15 amino acids. Per the germline V gene, CDR1 is SGHAT and CDR2 is FQNNGV. CDR3 region: CASSLARLNTGELFF. CDR3 in DNA: TGTGCCAGCAGCTTAGCACGATTGAACACCGGGGAGCTGTTTTTT.